This T cell receptor beta chain was sequenced during a study of OX40 agonist ivuxolimab in advanced cancers. On the study more broadly: Hepatocellular carcinoma, melanoma, renal cell or head and neck cancer affected the dose-escalation patients. Aged roughly 23 to 85 with a mean of approximately 57 years, they were under 85% male.

Turning to this clone: Its antigen is unidentified.

With 4 bases clipped from V and 7 bases from J, the junction kept 10 bases outside the gene matches. Germline-derived CDR1 and CDR2 are SEHNR and FQNEAQ (reference sequence). This CDR3 comprises 16 residues. Overall study results and limits: Expanded clones tended on average to be more numerous among CD8+ T cells than CD4+.

The method was immunoSEQ multiplex PCR; TCRdb's version includes in-frame clones alone and lacks a portion of them. The sample consists of roughly 69,000 clones, roughly nine tenths of them appearing once. This TCR came from an adult with an advanced solid tumor such as melanoma, head and neck, liver or kidney cancer. This chain connects TRBV7-9 to TRBJ2-1; TRBD1 aligns across 10 bases. This specimen was CD4+ or CD8+ T cells sorted from blood, taken in a trial of the OX40 agonist ivuxolimab. CDR3 coding DNA: TGTGCCAGCAGCTCATCCGGGACAGGGGAGGAAAATGAGCAGTTCTTC. Translation gives CASSSSGTGEENEQFF.